This T cell receptor beta chain came from a study of neurological immune-mediated disorders. Stored at -80 C, 2 million PBMCs were the source of the unsorted libraries. Germline CDR1 reads KGHDR; CDR2 reads SFDVKD. The CDR3 length is 16 residues. The V and J ends lost 0 bases and 0 bases, in that order; junction bases with no gene match: 2. 5'RACE generated cDNA with 10-nucleotide random UMIs. TCRdb redid the calling of the 5' RACE reads with MiXCR, one entry per CDR3 protein. The data contain about 50,000 distinct CDR3 sequences, under 13% of them seen just once; the ten biggest clones take up approximately 5%. This clonotype occurred many times. What it binds is not known. Findings and caveats of the study: The study found no CDR3 amino acid sequences shared by expanded clones across subjects, suggesting private repertoires in all groups. Falling below healthy controls, multiple sclerosis showed the least TCR clonal expansion, while HTLV-1-associated myelopathy showed the most.

The receptor was isolated from a man in his 70s with HTLV-1-associated myelopathy (HAM/TSP). The sequencing input was PBMCs. The chain employs TRBV24-1 and TRBJ2-3, with 7 bases matching TRBD1. The CDR3 coding sequence is TGTGCCACCAGTGATTTGTCGACAGGGAGCACAGATACGCAGTATTTT. Translating it yields CATSDLSTGSTDTQYF.